A single sample is the source of the 20 T cell receptor beta chains below, sequenced in a study of Graves' ophthalmopathy and Graves' hyperthyroidism. As the template, RNA transcripts were used to amplify TCR beta CDR3 regions. Following a first-round RT-PCR that used HTBI primers, a second-round multiplex PCR was carried out. TCRdb processed the multiplex PCR reads anew with MiXCR; each CDR3 protein has one entry. The top ten hold 8.5% to 14% of the sample, which has over a million distinct CDR3 sequences, about two fifths seen once. Source material: peripheral blood or thyroid tissue (not recorded which). These receptors were collected from an adult man with Graves' hyperthyroidism.

The chain recombines TRBV29-1 with TRBJ2-7, with D maybe TRBD2 (6 bases). Germline CDR1 SQVTM, CDR2 ANQGSEA. The V end lost 5 bases, the J end lost 7 bases, and 15 bases lay between the germline ends. The CDR3 covers 12 residues. The chain's CDR3 is CSVNSGTREQYF. Written as DNA, the CDR3 is TGCAGCGTTAATAGCGGTACAAGGGAGCAGTACTTC.

This clonotype was recorded many times. This chain connects TRBV9 to TRBJ2-5; 10 nucleotides align to TRBD2. V gave up 3 bases and J gave up 3 bases; unmatched junction bases: 2. The germline V gene has CDR1 SGDLS and CDR2 YYNGEE. The CDR3 runs 14 residues. Written as DNA, the CDR3 is TGTGCCAGCAGCGGGGGACTAGCGAAAGAGACCCAGTACTTC. It encodes CASSGGLAKETQYF.

This chain uses TRBV5-1 with TRBJ1-6; 8 nucleotides agree with TRBD1. CDR1 SGHRS and CDR2 YFSETQ come from the germline V gene. After removal of 0 bases from V and 14 bases from J, the junction contained 7 bases not matched to a gene. This CDR3 spans 14 amino acids. The CDR3 DNA reads TGCGCCAGCAGCTTGGAGACAGGGGTCTATGCCCTCCACTTT. Amino acid sequence: CASSLETGVYALHF. Supplemented by reference TRBV5-1 and TRBJ1-6, the full variable domain reads KAGVTQTPRYLIKTRGQQVTLSCSPISGHRSVSWYQQTPGQGLQFLFEYFSETQRNKGNFPGRFSGRQFSNSRSEMNVSTLELGDSALYLCASSLETGVYALHFGNGTRLTVT.

The gene calls are TRBV20-1 and TRBJ2-2; D is unresolved. The CDR3 runs to 12 residues. CDR1 and CDR2 (germline): DFQATT, SNEGSKA (reference sequence). V dropped 2 bases and J dropped 7 bases, with 8 bases sitting between them. The CDR3 spells CSARPASGELFF. CDR3 bases: TGCAGTGCTAGACCAGCTAGCGGGGAGCTGTTTTTT.

This clonotype was counted only a few times. The genes are TRBV5-1 and TRBJ2-7, with D tentatively TRBD1 (6 bases). This CDR3 has 13 amino acids. The germline V and J ends were trimmed by 3 bases and 6 bases, with 13 bases remaining between them. Germline V gene sequence: CDR1 SGHRS, CDR2 YFSETQ. The CDR3 reads CASSWDGQSEQYF. CDR3 DNA: TGCGCCAGCAGCTGGGATGGACAGAGCGAGCAGTACTTC.

This clonotype was observed many times. The genes are TRBV10-2 and TRBJ1-1; possibly TRBD1 for D (5 bases). In germline, CDR1 is WSHSY, CDR2 SAAADI. There are 12 residues in the CDR3. V was clipped by 7 bases and J by 6 bases, with 12 bases between them. The CDR3 DNA reads as TGCGCCAGCAATGGGGGAGAACCTGAAGCTTTCTTT. Encoded protein: CASNGGEPEAFF.

This clonotype was observed at least ten times. This chain connects TRBV29-1 to TRBJ1-1, with TRBD1 as a possible D gene (5 bases). The V end lost 7 bases, the J end lost 1 base, and 10 bases lay between the germline ends. CDR1 and CDR2 (germline): SQVTM, ANQGSEA. The CDR3 has 12 amino acids. The CDR3 protein is CSAEGENTEAFF. CDR3 in DNA: TGCAGCGCAGAAGGGGAGAACACTGAAGCTTTCTTT.

This clonotype was detected many times. The V and J genes are TRBV11-2 and TRBJ2-5; no reliable D call. Germline CDR1 is SGHAT and CDR2 is FQNNGV. Trimming took 1 base from V and 8 from J, leaving 5 bases between them. The CDR3 extends over 11 amino acids. CDR3 coding DNA: TGTGCCAGCAGCTTAGGGCCTACCCAGTACTTC. This codes for CASSLGPTQYF.

Here the CDR3 reads CSVYTEYGYTF. CDR3 in DNA: TGCAGCGTCTATACAGAATATGGCTACACCTTC. The rearrangement uses TRBV29-1 and TRBJ1-2; the D is unclear. CDR1 is SQVTM and CDR2 is ANQGSEA in the germline V gene. The CDR3 contains 11 residues. Trimming shortened V by 6 bases and J by 5 bases, and 10 bases separated the two germline ends.

In this sample, this clonotype turned up many times. This chain links TRBV24-1 with TRBJ2-2; the match to TRBD1 covers 12 bases. The CDR3 length is 15 residues. The V segment lost 5 bases and the J segment 8 bases; nucleotides outside the gene matches: 5. Germline lookup yields CDR1 KGHDR and CDR2 SFDVKD. The DNA for the CDR3 is TGTGCCACCAGTGGGGGACAGGGGGCGCAAGGGGAGCTGTTTTTT. This sequence encodes CATSGGQGAQGELFF.

This clonotype showed up many times. The chain combines TRBV5-1 with TRBJ2-7; D is uncertain. V gave up 3 bases and J gave up 1 base, with 11 bases separating them. CDR3 length: 14 residues. Germline V gene lookup returns CDR1 SGHRS and CDR2 YFSETQ. The CDR3 loop is CASSSSPGSYEQYF. The DNA for the CDR3 is TGCGCCAGCAGCTCGAGCCCAGGTTCCTACGAGCAGTACTTC.

The V gene is TRBV19, the J gene TRBJ1-3, with D tentatively TRBD1 (6 bases). Trimming took off 6 bases at V and 4 bases at J, with 16 bases between the two ends. This CDR3 region has 15 residues. CDR1 is LNHDA and CDR2 is SQIVND in the germline V gene (reference sequence). The CDR3 nucleotides read TGTGCCAGTAGCAGGGACACCCGCCGAGGAAACACCATATATTTT. Translation: CASSRDTRRGNTIYF.

This chain uses TRBV12-3 or TRBV12-4 with TRBJ2-7, with TRBD2 matching 8 bases. Unmatched junction bases numbered 5, after V lost 4 bases and J lost 3 bases. The CDR3 is made up of 14 amino acids. In DNA form, the CDR3 reads TGTGCCAGCAGTTGGGGTAGCGGGAACTACGAGCAGTACTTC. Encoded protein: CASSWGSGNYEQYF.

This clonotype occurred many times. Here the CDR3 reads CASIRANTYNQPQHF. The CDR3 DNA reads as TGTGCCAGTATCCGCGCTAACACTTACAATCAGCCCCAGCATTTT. V is TRBV19 and J is TRBJ1-5; no reliable D call. Germline assignment: CDR1 LNHDA and CDR2 SQIVND (reference sequence). The CDR3 contains 15 residues. Deletions cut 7 bases from V and 3 bases from J, with 16 bases between.

This clonotype was observed a few times. The chain employs TRBV7-9 and TRBJ2-2; either TRBD1 or TRBD2 may fit D (6 bases each). There are 14 residues in the CDR3. Germline lookup yields CDR1 SEHNR and CDR2 FQNEAQ (reference sequence). V was pared by 5 bases and J by 6 bases, with 13 bases between. In DNA form, the CDR3 reads TGTGCCAGCAGCGCCTCCGGGGGCCCCGGGGAGCTGTTTTTT. Protein: CASSASGGPGELFF. Looking up the rest from reference TRBV7-9 and TRBJ2-2 gives the full variable domain: DTGVSQNPRHKITKRGQNVTFRCDPISEHNRLYWYRQTLGQGPEFLTYFQNEAQLEKSRLLSDRFSAERPKGSFSTLEIQRTEQGDSAMYLCASSASGGPGELFFGEGSRLTVL.

This clonotype was observed at least ten times. V is TRBV7-2 and J is TRBJ1-4; 8 positions agree with TRBD1. The CDR3 sequence is 14 residues long. In germline, CDR1 is SGHTA, CDR2 FQGNSA. J gave up 7 bases and V 5 bases, and 6 bases lay outside the gene matches. CDR3 in DNA: TGTGCCAGCAGCCGGCAGGGGACAGGTGAAAAACTGTTTTTT. This codes for CASSRQGTGEKLFF.

This sequence joins TRBV2 and TRBJ2-6, with D possibly TRBD1 on 5 matching bases. CDR3 size: 17 residues. Germline V gives CDR1 SNHLY, CDR2 FYNNEI. The V end was cut by 0 bases, the J end by 2 bases, with 11 bases between. The CDR3 loop is CASSEAGRRTGANVLTF. CDR3 in DNA: TGTGCCAGCAGTGAAGCGGGGCGCAGGACTGGGGCCAACGTCCTGACTTTC.

The chain couples TRBV20-1 to TRBJ1-2, with 8 bases that match TRBD1. There are 15 residues in the CDR3. The germline V gene encodes CDR1 DFQATT and CDR2 SNEGSKA (reference sequence). Trimming at V came to 6 bases and at J to 4 bases, leaving 13 bases not matched to a gene. Written as DNA, the CDR3 is TGCAGTGCGACGCCGCCCCGGGACAGGCCCTATGGCTACACCTTC. Translation: CSATPPRDRPYGYTF.

This chain links TRBV5-1 with TRBJ1-1; 9 nucleotides align to TRBD1. V shed 6 bases and J 4 bases; nucleotides not matched to a gene: 7. The CDR3 is made up of 14 amino acids. Germline loops: CDR1 SGHRS, CDR2 YFSETQ. For the CDR3, the DNA is TGCGCCAGCACCCCCGCGACAGGGGGCACTGAAGCTTTCTTT. This encodes CASTPATGGTEAFF.

This clonotype was counted a few times. The genes are TRBV20-1 and TRBJ2-6, with TRBD2 as a possible D gene (5 bases). Trimming took 4 bases from V and 2 from J, leaving 9 bases between them. The CDR3 runs to 14 residues. Germline V CDR1 and CDR2: DFQATT, SNEGSKA (reference sequence). The CDR3 region has the DNA TGCAGTGCTACGCGGGCAGCTGGGGCCAACGTCCTGACTTTC. It encodes CSATRAAGANVLTF.